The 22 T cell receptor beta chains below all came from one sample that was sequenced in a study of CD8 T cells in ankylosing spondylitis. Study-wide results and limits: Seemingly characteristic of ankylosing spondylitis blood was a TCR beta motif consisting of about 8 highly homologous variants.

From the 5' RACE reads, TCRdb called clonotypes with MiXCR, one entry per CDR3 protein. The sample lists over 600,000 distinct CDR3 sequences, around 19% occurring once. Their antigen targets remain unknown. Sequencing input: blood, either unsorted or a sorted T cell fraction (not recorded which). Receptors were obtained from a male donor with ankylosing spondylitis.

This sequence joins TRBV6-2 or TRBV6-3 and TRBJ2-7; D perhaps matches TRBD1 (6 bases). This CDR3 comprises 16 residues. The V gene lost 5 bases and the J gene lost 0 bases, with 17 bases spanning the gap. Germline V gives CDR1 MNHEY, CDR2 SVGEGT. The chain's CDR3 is CASSLRKDRPSYEQYF. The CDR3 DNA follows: TGTGCCAGCAGTCTCCGGAAAGACAGGCCCTCCTACGAGCAGTACTTC.

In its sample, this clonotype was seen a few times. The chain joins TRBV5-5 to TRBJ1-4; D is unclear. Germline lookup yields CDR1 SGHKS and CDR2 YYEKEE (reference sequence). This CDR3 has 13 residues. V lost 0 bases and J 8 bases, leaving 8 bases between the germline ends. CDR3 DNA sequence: TGTGCCAGCAGCTTGGCAGTCCCGGAAAAACTGTTTTTT. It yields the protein CASSLAVPEKLFF.

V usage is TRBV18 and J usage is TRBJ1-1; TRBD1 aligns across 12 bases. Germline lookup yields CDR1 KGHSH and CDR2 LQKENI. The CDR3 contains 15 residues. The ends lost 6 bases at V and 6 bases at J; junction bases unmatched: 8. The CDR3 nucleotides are TGTGCCAGCTCCCCTGCCGGGACAGGGGGCCCTGAAGCTTTCTTT. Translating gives CASSPAGTGGPEAFF.

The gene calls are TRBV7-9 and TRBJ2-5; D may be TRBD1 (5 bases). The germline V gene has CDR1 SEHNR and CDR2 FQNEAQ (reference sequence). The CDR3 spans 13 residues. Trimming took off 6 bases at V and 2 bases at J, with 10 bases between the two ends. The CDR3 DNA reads TGTGCCAGCAGTCCCAGGGAACAAGAGACCCAGTACTTC. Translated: CASSPREQETQYF.

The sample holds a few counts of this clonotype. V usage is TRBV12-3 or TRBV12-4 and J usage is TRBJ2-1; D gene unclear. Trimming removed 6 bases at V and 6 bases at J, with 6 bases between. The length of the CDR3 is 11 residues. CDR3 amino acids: CASRWSNEQFF. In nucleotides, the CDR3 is TGTGCCAGCAGGTGGAGCAATGAGCAGTTCTTC.

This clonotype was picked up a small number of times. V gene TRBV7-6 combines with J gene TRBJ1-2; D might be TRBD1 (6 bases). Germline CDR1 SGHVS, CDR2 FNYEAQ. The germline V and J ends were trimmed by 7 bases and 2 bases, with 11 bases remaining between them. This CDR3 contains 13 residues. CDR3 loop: CASIRQENYGYTF. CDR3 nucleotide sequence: TGTGCCAGCATCCGACAGGAGAACTATGGCTACACCTTC.

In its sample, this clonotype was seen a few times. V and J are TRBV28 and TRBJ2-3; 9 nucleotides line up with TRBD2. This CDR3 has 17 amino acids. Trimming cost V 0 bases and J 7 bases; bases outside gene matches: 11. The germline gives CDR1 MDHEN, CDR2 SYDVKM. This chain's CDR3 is CASSLWVSASGMNTQYF. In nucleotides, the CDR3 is TGTGCCAGCAGTTTATGGGTGTCGGCTAGCGGGATGAATACGCAGTATTTT.

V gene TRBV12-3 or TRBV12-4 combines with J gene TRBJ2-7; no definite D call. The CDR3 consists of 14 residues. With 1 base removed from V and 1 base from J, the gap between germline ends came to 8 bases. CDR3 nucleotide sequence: TGTGCCAGCAGTTTAGATCCTACGTCCTACGAGCAGTACTTC. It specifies CASSLDPTSYEQYF.

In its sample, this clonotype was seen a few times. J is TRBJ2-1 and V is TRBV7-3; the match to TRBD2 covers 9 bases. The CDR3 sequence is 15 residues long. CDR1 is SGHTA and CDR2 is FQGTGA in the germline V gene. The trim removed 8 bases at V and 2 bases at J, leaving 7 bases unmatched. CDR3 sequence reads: CASGKREAPYNEQFF. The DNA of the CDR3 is TGTGCCAGCGGGAAGCGGGAGGCCCCCTACAATGAGCAGTTCTTC.

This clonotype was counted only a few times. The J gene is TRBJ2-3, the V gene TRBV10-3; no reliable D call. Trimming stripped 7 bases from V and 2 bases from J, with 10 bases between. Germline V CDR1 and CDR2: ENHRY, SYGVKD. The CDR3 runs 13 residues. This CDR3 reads CAIKTDYTDTQYF. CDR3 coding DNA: TGTGCCATCAAAACAGATTACACAGATACGCAGTATTTT.

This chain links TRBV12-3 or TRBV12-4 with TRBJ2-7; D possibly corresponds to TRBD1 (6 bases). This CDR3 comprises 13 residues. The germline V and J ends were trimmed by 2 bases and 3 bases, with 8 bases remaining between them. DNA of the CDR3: TGTGCCAGCAGTTTACACAGGGACTACGAGCAGTACTTC. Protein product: CASSLHRDYEQYF.

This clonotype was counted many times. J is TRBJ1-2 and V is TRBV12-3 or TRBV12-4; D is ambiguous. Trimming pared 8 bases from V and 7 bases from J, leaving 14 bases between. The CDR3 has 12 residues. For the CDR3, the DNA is TGTGCCAGCCGCCCTCCTGCGGGTGGCTACACCTTC. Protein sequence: CASRPPAGGYTF.

CDR3 protein: CASSPLKAFGTDTQYF. The CDR3 nucleotides read TGTGCCAGCAGCCCCCTAAAGGCTTTCGGCACAGATACGCAGTATTTT. The V and J genes are TRBV7-2 and TRBJ2-3; D gene uncertain. The germline V and J ends were trimmed by 5 bases and 1 base, with 16 bases remaining between them. CDR1 is SGHTA, CDR2 FQGNSA, per germline. The CDR3 is made up of 16 amino acids.

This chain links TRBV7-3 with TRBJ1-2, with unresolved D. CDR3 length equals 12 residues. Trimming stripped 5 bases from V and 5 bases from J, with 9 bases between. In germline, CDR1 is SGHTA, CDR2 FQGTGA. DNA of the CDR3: TGTGCCAGCAGCGCGGACGGTTATGGCTACACCTTC. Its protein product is CASSADGYGYTF.

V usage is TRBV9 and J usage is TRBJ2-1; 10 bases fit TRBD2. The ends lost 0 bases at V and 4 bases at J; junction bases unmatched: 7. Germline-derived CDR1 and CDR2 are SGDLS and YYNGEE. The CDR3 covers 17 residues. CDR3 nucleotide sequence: TGTGCCAGCAGCGTAGTAGCTAGCGGGGGTGATTACAATGAGCAGTTCTTC. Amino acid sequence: CASSVVASGGDYNEQFF.

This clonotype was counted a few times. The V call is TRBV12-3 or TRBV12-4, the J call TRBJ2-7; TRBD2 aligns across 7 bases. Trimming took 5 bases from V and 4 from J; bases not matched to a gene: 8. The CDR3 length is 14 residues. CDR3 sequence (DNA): TGTGCCAGCAGTCCCCAAGCGGGACGTTACGAGCAGTACTTC. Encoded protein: CASSPQAGRYEQYF.

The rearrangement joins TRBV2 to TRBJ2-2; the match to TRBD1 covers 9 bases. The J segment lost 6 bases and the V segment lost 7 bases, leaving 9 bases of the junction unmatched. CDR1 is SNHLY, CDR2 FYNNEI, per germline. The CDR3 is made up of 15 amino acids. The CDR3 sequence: CASKPTGGKAGELFF. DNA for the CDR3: TGTGCCAGCAAACCGACAGGGGGGAAGGCCGGGGAGCTGTTTTTT.

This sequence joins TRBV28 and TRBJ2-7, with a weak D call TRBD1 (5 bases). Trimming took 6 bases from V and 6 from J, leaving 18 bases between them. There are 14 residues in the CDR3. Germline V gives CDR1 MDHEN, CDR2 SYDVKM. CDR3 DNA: TGTGCCAGCAGGCTAGACCGGGTCAGGGTCGAGCAGTACTTC. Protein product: CASRLDRVRVEQYF.

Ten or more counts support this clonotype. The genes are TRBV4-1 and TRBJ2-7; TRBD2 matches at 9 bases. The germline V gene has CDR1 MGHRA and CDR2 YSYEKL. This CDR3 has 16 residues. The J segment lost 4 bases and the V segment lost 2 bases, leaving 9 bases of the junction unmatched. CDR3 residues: CASSQTRSGSLYEQYF. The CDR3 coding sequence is TGCGCCAGCAGCCAAACACGTAGCGGGAGTTTGTACGAGCAGTACTTC.

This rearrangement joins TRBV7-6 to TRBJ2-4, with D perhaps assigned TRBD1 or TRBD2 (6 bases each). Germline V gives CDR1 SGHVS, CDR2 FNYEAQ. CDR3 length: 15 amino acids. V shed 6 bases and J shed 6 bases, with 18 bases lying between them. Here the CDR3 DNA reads TGTGCCAGCAGTCGGATCGATAGGGGGGCAAACATTCAGTACTTC. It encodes CASSRIDRGANIQYF.

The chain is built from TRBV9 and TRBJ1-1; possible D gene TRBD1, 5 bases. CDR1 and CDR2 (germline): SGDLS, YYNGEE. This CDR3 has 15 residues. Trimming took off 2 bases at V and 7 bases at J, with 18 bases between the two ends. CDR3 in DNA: TGTGCCAGCAGCGTGGCCTCCTCAGGCAGGGATGAAGCTTTCTTT. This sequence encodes CASSVASSGRDEAFF.

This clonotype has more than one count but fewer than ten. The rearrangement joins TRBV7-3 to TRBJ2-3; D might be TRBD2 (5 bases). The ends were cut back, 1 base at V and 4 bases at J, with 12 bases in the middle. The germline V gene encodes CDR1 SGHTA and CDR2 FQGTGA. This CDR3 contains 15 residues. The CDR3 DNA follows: TGTGCCAGCAGCTTAAGTGGGAGTGAGGCAGATACGCAGTATTTT. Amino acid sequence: CASSLSGSEADTQYF.